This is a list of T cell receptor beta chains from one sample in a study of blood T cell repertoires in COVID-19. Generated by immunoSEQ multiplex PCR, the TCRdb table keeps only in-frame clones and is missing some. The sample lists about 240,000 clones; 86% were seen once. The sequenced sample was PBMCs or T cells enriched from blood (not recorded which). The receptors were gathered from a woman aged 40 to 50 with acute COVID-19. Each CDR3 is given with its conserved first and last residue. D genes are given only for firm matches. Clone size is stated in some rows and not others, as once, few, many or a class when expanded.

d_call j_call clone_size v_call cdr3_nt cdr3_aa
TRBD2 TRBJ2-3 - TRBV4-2 TGTGCCAGCAGCCAAGATATGGTAAGCGGGAGTCGTCGGACAGATACGCAGTATTTT CASSQDMVSGSRRTDTQYF
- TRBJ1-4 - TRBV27 TGTGCCAGCAGTTTAACTGGCTTTGCGACAGAAAAACTGTTTTTT CASSLTGFATEKLFF
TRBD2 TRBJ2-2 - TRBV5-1 TGCGCCAGCAGCACGGGACTAGCGGGACCCACCGGGGAGCTGTTTTTT CASSTGLAGPTGELFF
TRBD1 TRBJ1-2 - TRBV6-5 TGTGCCAGCATGGGGACAGGGGGCCCCTATGGCTACACCTTC CASMGTGGPYGYTF
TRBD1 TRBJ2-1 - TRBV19 TGTGCCAGTAGTACCGGGACAGGAGAATACAATGAGCAGTTCTTC CASSTGTGEYNEQFF
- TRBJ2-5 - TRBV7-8 TGTGCCAGCAGCTTATCCGACAGTTTTGGTAGGGAGACCCAGTACTTC CASSLSDSFGRETQYF
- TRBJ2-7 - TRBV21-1 TGTGCCAGCAGCAAAAGGAGAAGGGACACCCCAACCTACGAGCAGTACTTC CASSKRRRDTPTYEQYF
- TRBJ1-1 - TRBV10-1 TGCGCCAGCAGTGAGACCCGCGTCGACACTGAAGCTTTCTTT CASSETRVDTEAFF
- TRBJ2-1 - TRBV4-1 TGCGCCAGCAGCCAAGTCGGGAGCTCCTACAATGAGCAGTTCTTC CASSQVGSSYNEQFF
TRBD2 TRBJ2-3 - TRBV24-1 TGTGCCACCAGTGACCGAGGACTAGCGGGAGACACAGATACGCAGTATTTT CATSDRGLAGDTDTQYF
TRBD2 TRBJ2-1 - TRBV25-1 TGTGCCAGCAGTGAATCCGCCGGGACTAGCGGGAGCGGTGAGCAGTTCTTC CASSESAGTSGSGEQFF
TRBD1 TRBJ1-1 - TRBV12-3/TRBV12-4 TGTGCCAGCAGTTTAGTAGGGGGCGAAGCTTTCTTT CASSLVGGEAFF
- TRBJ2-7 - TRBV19 TGTGCCAGTAGTATAGGGGGAGTATCCTACGAGCAGTACTTC CASSIGGVSYEQYF
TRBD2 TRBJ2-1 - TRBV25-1 TGTGCCAGCAGTAGGACTAGTAGGGATGAGCAGTTCTTC CASSRTSRDEQFF
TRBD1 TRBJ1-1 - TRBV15 TGTGCCACCAGCAGAGATCGGGGACAGGGAGAGACTGAAGCTTTCTTT CATSRDRGQGETEAFF
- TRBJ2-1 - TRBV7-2 TGTGCCAGCAGCTTATCGGGGAGCTCCTACAATGAGCAGTTCTTC CASSLSGSSYNEQFF
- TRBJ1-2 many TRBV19 TGTGCCAGTAGTATAGACCACAGAAATTATGGCTACACCTTC CASSIDHRNYGYTF
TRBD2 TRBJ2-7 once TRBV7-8 TGTGCCAGCAGCTTAGTTAGCGGGAGCCTCTACGAGCAGTACTTC CASSLVSGSLYEQYF
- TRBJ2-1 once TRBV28 TGTGCCAGCAGTTTAGTCTCCGGAGACAATGAGCAGTTCTTC CASSLVSGDNEQFF
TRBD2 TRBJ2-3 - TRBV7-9 TGTGCCAGCAGCTTAGGAGCGACTAGCGGGATCTCAGGAACAGATACGCAGTATTTT CASSLGATSGISGTDTQYF
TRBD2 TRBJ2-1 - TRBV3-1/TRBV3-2 TGTGCCAGCAGCCAAGATATGGCGGGAGTCTCCTACAATGAGCAGTTCTTC CASSQDMAGVSYNEQFF
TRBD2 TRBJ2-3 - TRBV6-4 TGTGCCAGCAGTTCAGCGGGAGGGCCCACAGATACGCAGTATTTT CASSSAGGPTDTQYF